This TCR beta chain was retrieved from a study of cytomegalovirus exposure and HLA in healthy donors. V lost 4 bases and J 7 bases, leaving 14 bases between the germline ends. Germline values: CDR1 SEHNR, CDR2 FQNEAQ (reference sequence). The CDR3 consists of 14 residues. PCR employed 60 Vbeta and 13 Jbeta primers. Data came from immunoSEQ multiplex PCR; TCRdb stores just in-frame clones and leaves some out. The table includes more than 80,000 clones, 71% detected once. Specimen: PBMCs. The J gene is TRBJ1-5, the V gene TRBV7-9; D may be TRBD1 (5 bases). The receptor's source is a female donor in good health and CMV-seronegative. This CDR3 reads CASSSAGAGQPQHF. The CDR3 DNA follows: TGTGCCAGCAGCTCCGCCGGGGCGGGACAGCCCCAGCATTTT.